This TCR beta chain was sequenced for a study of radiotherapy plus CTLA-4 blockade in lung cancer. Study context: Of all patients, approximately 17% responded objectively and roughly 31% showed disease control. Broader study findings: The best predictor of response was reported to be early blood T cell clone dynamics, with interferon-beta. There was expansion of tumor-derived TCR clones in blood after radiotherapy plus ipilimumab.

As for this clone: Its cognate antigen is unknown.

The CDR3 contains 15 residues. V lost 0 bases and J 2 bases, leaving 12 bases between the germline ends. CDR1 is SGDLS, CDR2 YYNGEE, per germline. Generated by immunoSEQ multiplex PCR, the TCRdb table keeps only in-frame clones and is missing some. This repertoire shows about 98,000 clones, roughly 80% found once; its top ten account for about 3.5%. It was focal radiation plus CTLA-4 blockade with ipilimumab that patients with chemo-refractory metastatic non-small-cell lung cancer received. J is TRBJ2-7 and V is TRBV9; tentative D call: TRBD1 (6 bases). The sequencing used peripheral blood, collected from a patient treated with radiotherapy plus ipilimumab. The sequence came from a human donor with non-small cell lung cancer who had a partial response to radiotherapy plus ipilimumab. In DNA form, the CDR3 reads TGTGCCAGCAGCGTAGCGGGACACCCCACCTACGAGCAGTACTTC. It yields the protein CASSVAGHPTYEQYF.